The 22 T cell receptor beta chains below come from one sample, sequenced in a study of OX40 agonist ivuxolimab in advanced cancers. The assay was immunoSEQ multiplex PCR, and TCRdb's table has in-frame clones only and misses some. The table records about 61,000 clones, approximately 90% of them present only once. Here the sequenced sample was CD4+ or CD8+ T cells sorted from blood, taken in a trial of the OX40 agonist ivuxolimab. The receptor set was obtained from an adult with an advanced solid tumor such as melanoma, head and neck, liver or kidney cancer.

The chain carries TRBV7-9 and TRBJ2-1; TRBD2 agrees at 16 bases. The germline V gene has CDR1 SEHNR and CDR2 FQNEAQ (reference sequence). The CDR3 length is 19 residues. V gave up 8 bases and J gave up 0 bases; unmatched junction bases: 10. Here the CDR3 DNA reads TGTGCCAGCCGCCGACCGGGACTAGCGGGAGGGGGCTCCTACAATGAGCAGTTCTTC. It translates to CASRRPGLAGGGSYNEQFF.

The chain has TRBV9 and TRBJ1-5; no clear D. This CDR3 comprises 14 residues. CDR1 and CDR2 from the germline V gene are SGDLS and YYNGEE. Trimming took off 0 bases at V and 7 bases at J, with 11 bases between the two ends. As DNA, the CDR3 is TGTGCCAGCAGCGTAGGCGGGGTGGGACAGCCCCAGCATTTT. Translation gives CASSVGGVGQPQHF.

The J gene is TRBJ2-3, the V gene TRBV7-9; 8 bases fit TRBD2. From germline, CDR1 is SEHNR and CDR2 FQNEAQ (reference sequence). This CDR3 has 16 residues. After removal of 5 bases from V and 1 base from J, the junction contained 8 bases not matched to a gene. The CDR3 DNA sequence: TGTGCCAGCAGCCCATTCATGGGACTAGGCACAGATACGCAGTATTTT. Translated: CASSPFMGLGTDTQYF.

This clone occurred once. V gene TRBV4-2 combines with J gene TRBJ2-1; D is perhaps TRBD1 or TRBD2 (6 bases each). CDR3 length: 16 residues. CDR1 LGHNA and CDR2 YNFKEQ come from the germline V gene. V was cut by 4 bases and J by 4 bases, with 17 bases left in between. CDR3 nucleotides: TGTGCCAGCAGCCTGGAAGCCGGGGGCTTTTACAATGAGCAGTTCTTC. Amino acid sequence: CASSLEAGGFYNEQFF.

This CDR3 is CASSLDGQGAREQYF. CDR3 coding DNA: TGTGCCAGCAGCTTAGATGGACAGGGGGCTCGGGAGCAGTACTTC. The chain combines TRBV13 with TRBJ2-7; 11 bases map to TRBD1. This CDR3 spans 15 amino acids. The trim removed 1 base at V and 7 bases at J, leaving 6 bases unmatched. Germline V lookup: CDR1 PRHDT, CDR2 FYEKMQ (reference sequence).

Here the CDR3 reads CASSQESSSSYNEQFF. The DNA for the CDR3 is TGTGCCAGCAGCCAAGAGTCTAGCAGCTCCTACAATGAGCAGTTCTTC. The genes are TRBV4-2 and TRBJ2-1; tentative D call: TRBD2 (5 bases). V was clipped by 0 bases and J by 0 bases, with 9 bases between them. This CDR3 is built from 16 residues. The germline CDR1 and CDR2 sequences are LGHNA and YNFKEQ.

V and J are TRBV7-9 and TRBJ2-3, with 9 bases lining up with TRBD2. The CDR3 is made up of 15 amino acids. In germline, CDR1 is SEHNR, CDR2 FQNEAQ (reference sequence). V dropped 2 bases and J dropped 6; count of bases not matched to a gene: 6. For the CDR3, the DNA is TGTGCCAGCAGCTTAATTGCGGGGGGGCCGGATACGCAGTATTTT. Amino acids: CASSLIAGGPDTQYF.

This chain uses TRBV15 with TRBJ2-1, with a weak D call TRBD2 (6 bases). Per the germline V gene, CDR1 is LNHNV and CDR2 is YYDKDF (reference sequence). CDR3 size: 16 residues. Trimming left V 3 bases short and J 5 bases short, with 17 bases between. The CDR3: CATSRASRGNDNEQFF. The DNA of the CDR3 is TGTGCCACCAGCAGGGCTTCGCGGGGTAATGACAATGAGCAGTTCTTC.

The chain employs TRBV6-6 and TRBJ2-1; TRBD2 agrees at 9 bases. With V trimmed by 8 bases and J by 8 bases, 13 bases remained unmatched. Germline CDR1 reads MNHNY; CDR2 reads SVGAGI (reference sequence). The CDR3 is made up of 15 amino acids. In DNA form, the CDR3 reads TGTGCCAGCCAACACGCAGGGACTAGCTTAGATGAGCAGTTCTTC. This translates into CASQHAGTSLDEQFF.

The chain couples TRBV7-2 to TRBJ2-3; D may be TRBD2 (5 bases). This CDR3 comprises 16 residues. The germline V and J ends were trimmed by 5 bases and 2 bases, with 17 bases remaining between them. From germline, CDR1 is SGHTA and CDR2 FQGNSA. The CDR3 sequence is CASSHPRAENTDTQYF. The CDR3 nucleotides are TGTGCCAGCAGCCACCCGCGGGCGGAAAACACAGATACGCAGTATTTT.

The DNA of the CDR3 is TGTGCCAGCAGTTACGTACAGGGGTCCTACGAGCAGTACGTC. Translating gives CASSYVQGSYEQYV. This chain connects TRBV6-5 to TRBJ2-7, with 7 bases lining up with TRBD1. V was pared by 2 bases and J by 1 base, with 2 bases of the junction left unmatched. Germline V lookup: CDR1 MNHEY, CDR2 SVGAGI. This CDR3 has 14 residues.

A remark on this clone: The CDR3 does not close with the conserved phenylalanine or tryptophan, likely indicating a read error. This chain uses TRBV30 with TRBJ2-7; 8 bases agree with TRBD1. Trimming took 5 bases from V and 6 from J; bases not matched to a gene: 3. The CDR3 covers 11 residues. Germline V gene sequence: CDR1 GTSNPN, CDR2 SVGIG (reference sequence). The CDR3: CAWGQGREQYL. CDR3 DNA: TGTGCCTGGGGACAGGGCCGCGAGCAGTACCTC.

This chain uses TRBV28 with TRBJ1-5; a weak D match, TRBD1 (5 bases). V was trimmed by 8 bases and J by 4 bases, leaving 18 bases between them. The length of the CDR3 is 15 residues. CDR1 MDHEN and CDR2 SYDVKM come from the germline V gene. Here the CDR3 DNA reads TGTGCCAGCTCCGGGGGAAGAGGGTTAAATCAGCCCCAGCATTTT. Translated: CASSGGRGLNQPQHF.

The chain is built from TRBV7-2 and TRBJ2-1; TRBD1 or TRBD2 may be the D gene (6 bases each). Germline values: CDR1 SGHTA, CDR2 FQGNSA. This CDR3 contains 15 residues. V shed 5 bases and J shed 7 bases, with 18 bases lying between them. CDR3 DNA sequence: TGTGCCAGCAGCCTACTGGCTGGGGGGCCAAATGAGCAGTTCTTC. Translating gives CASSLLAGGPNEQFF.

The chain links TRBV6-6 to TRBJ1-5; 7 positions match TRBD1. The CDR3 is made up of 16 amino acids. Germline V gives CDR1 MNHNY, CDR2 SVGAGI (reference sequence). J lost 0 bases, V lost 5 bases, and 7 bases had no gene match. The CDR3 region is CASSTDRVYSNQPQHF. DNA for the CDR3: TGTGCCAGCAGTACAGACAGGGTCTATAGCAATCAGCCCCAGCATTTT.

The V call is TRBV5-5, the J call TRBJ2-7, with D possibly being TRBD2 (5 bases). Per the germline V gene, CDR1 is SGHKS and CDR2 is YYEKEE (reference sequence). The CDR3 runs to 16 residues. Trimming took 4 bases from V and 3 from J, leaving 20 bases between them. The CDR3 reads CASSPDKGRGYYEQYV. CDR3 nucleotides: TGTGCCAGCAGCCCGGATAAAGGCCGCGGGTACTACGAGCAGTACGTC.

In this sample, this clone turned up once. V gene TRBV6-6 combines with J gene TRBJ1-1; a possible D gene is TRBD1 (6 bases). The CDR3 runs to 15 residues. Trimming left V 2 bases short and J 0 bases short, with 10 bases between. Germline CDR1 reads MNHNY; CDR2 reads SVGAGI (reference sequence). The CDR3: CASSYNRVMNTEAFF. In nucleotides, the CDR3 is TGTGCCAGCAGTTACAACAGGGTCATGAACACTGAAGCTTTCTTT.

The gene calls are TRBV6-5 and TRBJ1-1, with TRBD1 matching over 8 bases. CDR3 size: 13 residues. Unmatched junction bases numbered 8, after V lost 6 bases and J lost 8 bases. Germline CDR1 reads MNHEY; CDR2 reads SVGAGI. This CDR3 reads CASSRTGPQEAFF. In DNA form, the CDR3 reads TGTGCCAGCAGCCGGACAGGGCCGCAAGAAGCTTTCTTT.

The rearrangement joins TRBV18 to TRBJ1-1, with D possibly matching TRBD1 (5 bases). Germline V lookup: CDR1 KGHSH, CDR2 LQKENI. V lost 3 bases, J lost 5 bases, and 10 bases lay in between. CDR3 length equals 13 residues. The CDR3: CASSPMKGTEAFF. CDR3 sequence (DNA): TGTGCCAGCTCACCTATGAAGGGGACTGAAGCTTTCTTT.

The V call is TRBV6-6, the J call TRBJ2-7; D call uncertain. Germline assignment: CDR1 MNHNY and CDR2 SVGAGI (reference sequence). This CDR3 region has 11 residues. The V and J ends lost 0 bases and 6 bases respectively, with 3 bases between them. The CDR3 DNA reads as TGTGCCAGCAGTTACTCGGGCGAGCAGTACGTC. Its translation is CASSYSGEQYV.

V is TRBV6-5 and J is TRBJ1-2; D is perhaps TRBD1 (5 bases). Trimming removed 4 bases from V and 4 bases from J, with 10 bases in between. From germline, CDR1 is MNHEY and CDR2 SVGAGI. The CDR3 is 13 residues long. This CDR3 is CASSSDNVYGYTF. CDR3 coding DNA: TGTGCCAGCAGTTCGGACAACGTCTATGGCTACACCTTC.

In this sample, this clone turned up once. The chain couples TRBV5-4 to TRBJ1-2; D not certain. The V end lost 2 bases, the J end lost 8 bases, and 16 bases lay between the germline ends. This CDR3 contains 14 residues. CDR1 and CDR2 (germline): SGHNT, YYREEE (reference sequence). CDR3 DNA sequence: TGTGCCAGCAGCTTTAGCCAGAACCCCGGAGGCTACACCTTC. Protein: CASSFSQNPGGYTF.